The 25 T cell receptor beta chains reported below all come from one sample, sequenced in a study of blood T cell repertoires in COVID-19. Sequencing used immunoSEQ multiplex PCR; TCRdb keeps in-frame clones, though not all of them. The table records approximately 50,000 clones, roughly nine tenths of them present only once. The sequenced material came from peripheral blood. All receptors come from a human donor in a cohort sampled during active COVID-19.

The chain uses TRBV5-6 and TRBJ1-5; D may be TRBD1 (6 bases). The CDR3 sequence is 14 residues long. Deletions cut 1 base from V and 4 bases from J, with 9 bases between. The germline V gene encodes CDR1 SGHDT and CDR2 YYEEEE. CDR3 protein: CASSLNRDNQPQHF. The CDR3 nucleotides read TGTGCCAGCAGCTTGAACAGGGATAATCAGCCCCAGCATTTT.

The rearrangement joins TRBV5-4 to TRBJ2-7; D gene unclear. This CDR3 has 12 residues. V shed 4 bases and J shed 4 bases, with 9 bases lying between them. Germline values: CDR1 SGHNT, CDR2 YYREEE (reference sequence). CDR3 coding DNA: TGTGCCAGCAGCCTCGACATGTACGAGCAGTACTTC. Its protein product is CASSLDMYEQYF.

V is TRBV7-3 and J is TRBJ1-3; D is perhaps TRBD1 (5 bases). CDR3 length: 13 amino acids. CDR1 and CDR2 from the germline V gene are SGHTA and FQGTGA. With 2 bases removed from V and 4 bases from J, the gap between germline ends came to 6 bases. This CDR3 is CASSLGAGNTIYF. The DNA of the CDR3 is TGTGCCAGCAGCTTAGGGGCAGGAAACACCATATATTTT.

CDR3 residues: CASTPRQGETEAFF. The CDR3 coding sequence is TGTGCCAGCACCCCCCGGCAGGGGGAGACTGAAGCTTTCTTT. This chain joins TRBV7-9 and TRBJ1-1, with 7 bases that match TRBD1. The CDR3 contains 14 residues. Per germline, CDR1 SEHNR and CDR2 FQNEAQ (reference sequence). The trim removed 7 bases at V and 5 bases at J, leaving 10 bases unmatched.

This clone was seen more than once but under ten times. The chain recombines TRBV18 with TRBJ1-1, with 9 bases identical to TRBD1. CDR1 is KGHSH, CDR2 LQKENI, per germline. This CDR3 region has 15 residues. Losses at the gene ends were 3 bases for V and 6 bases for J; bases not matched to a gene: 8. Here the CDR3 DNA reads TGTGCCAGCTCACCCGGGACAGGGAGCACTTCTGAAGCTTTCTTT. Translation gives CASSPGTGSTSEAFF. Looking up the rest from reference TRBV18 and TRBJ1-1 gives the full variable domain: NAGVMQNPRHLVRRRGQEARLRCSPMKGHSHVYWYRQLPEEGLKFMVYLQKENIIDESGMPKERFSAEFPKEGPSILRIQQVVRGDSAAYFCASSPGTGSTSEAFFGQGTRLTVV.

The chain links TRBV4-2 to TRBJ2-6; unclear D gene. Germline CDR1 LGHNA, CDR2 YNFKEQ. Trimming left V 0 bases short and J 0 bases short, with 12 bases between. CDR3 length: 18 residues. The CDR3 region is CASSQDPHKFSGANVLTF. The CDR3 DNA follows: TGTGCCAGCAGCCAAGATCCCCACAAGTTCTCTGGGGCCAACGTCCTGACTTTC.

This chain links TRBV3-1 (or the pseudogene TRBV3-2) with TRBJ2-2; D is possibly TRBD2 (6 bases). Germline V gene data show CDR1 as LGHDT and CDR2 as YNNKEL (reference sequence). There are 16 residues in the CDR3. Trimming cost V 4 bases and J 2 bases, with 14 bases left between them. CDR3 sequence reads: CASSPEPGLNTGELFF. CDR3 bases: TGTGCCAGCAGCCCTGAACCGGGACTCAACACCGGGGAGCTGTTTTTT.

This chain uses TRBV2 with TRBJ2-3; possible D gene TRBD2, 5 bases. CDR1 SNHLY and CDR2 FYNNEI come from the germline V gene. Trimming took 7 bases from V and 0 from J, leaving 17 bases between them. The CDR3 length is 16 residues. The CDR3 spells CASNEQSGTSTDTQYF. As DNA, the CDR3 is TGTGCCAGCAACGAACAGAGCGGTACTAGCACAGATACGCAGTATTTT.

V usage is TRBV18 and J usage is TRBJ1-2; TRBD1 agrees at 9 bases. The CDR3 is 15 residues long. From germline, CDR1 is KGHSH and CDR2 LQKENI. The ends lost 3 bases at V and 7 bases at J; junction bases unmatched: 9. The DNA of the CDR3 is TGTGCCAGCTCACCTTCCGGACAGGGGCTTGGTGGCTACACCTTC. Protein: CASSPSGQGLGGYTF.

The chain links TRBV6-5 to TRBJ1-1; no reliable D call. Germline V lookup: CDR1 MNHEY, CDR2 SVGAGI. The CDR3 spans 14 residues. Trimming took off 4 bases at V and 1 base at J, with 10 bases between the two ends. The CDR3 bases are TGTGCCAGCAGTTTGTCTCTATGGAACACTGAAGCTTTCTTT. Translated, it gives CASSLSLWNTEAFF.

The chain recombines TRBV12-3 or TRBV12-4 with TRBJ1-2; no firm D call. V lost 2 bases and J 4 bases, leaving 5 bases between the germline ends. This CDR3 has 12 residues. The CDR3 coding sequence is TGTGCCAGCAGTTTACGGGGCTATGGCTACACCTTC. Translated: CASSLRGYGYTF.

The CDR3 DNA sequence: TGTGCCAGCAGCCGACCGACGGGACAGCCTCAAGAGACCCAGTACTTC. This gives the protein CASSRPTGQPQETQYF. The chain combines TRBV5-4 with TRBJ2-5, with 7 bases identical to TRBD1. CDR3 length: 16 residues. In germline, CDR1 is SGHNT, CDR2 YYREEE (reference sequence). With 4 bases clipped from V and 2 bases from J, the junction kept 11 bases outside the gene matches.

The chain combines TRBV6-5 with TRBJ1-5; 11 bases are shared with TRBD1. The CDR3 is 14 amino acids. The junction had 6 bases not matched to a gene; V was cut back by 8 bases and J by 6 bases. Germline V gene lookup returns CDR1 MNHEY and CDR2 SVGAGI. The chain's CDR3 is CASWGQGGGQPQHF. In DNA, the CDR3 is TGTGCCAGCTGGGGACAGGGGGGCGGTCAGCCCCAGCATTTT.

The chain uses TRBV6-6 and TRBJ2-7, with TRBD1 identical over 9 bases. J gave up 9 bases and V 6 bases, and 12 bases lay outside the gene matches. The CDR3 spans 14 residues. The germline CDR1 and CDR2 sequences are MNHNY and SVGAGI (reference sequence). In DNA, the CDR3 is TGTGCCAGCAGCCCCGGGACAGGGAGGCCGGGGCAGTACTTC. Translation: CASSPGTGRPGQYF.

The V and J genes are TRBV25-1 and TRBJ2-1; 7 bases fit TRBD2. Germline CDR1 is MGHDK and CDR2 is SYGVNS. CDR3 length: 15 amino acids. Trimming removed 5 bases from V and 3 bases from J; junction bases left unmatched: 7. This chain's CDR3 is CASSSLGGNYNEQFF. DNA of the CDR3: TGTGCCAGCAGTTCCCTGGGGGGGAACTACAATGAGCAGTTCTTC.

The chain recombines TRBV11-2 with TRBJ2-2; D not resolved. This CDR3 spans 15 amino acids. Germline V gives CDR1 SGHAT, CDR2 FQNNGV. V lost 5 bases and J lost 6, with 16 bases in between. The CDR3 loop reads CASSPPRGSPGELFF. For the CDR3, the DNA is TGTGCCAGCAGCCCCCCCAGAGGATCTCCCGGGGAGCTGTTTTTT. Full variable domain (missing parts from reference TRBV11-2 and TRBJ2-2): EAGVAQSPRYKIIEKRQSVAFWCNPISGHATLYWYQQILGQGPKLLIQFQNNGVVDDSQLPKDRFSAERLKGVDSTLKIQPAKLEDSAVYLCASSPPRGSPGELFFGEGSRLTVL.

The chain is built from TRBV7-5 and TRBJ2-7; TRBD2 reflects the table's D call only, with no check against the DNA. TRBV7-5 is a pseudogene. The CDR3 extends over 18 amino acids. The CDR3 loop reads CARSLVRCRRPRSYEQYV. The CDR3 bases are TGTGCCAGAAGCTTAGTGCGGTGTAGGCGGCCACGCTCCTACGAGCAGTACGTC.

V is TRBV29-1 and J is TRBJ2-5, with 8 nucleotides matching TRBD2. Germline trimming cut 2 bases from V and 3 bases from J; bases unmatched to any gene: 2. The CDR3 spans 13 residues. CDR1 and CDR2 from the germline V gene are SQVTM and ANQGSEA. For the CDR3, the DNA is TGCAGCGTTGAAACAGCGGGAGAAGAGACCCAGTACTTC. Its translation is CSVETAGEETQYF.

CDR3 residues: CASSYGTGWVNEQYF. The CDR3 DNA reads TGTGCCAGCAGTTACGGGACAGGGTGGGTTAACGAGCAGTACTTC. The V and J genes are TRBV25-1 and TRBJ2-7; 9 bases line up with TRBD1. This CDR3 has 15 amino acids. V trimming: 5 bases; J trimming: 5 bases; junction bases outside the gene matches: 10. CDR1 MGHDK and CDR2 SYGVNS come from the germline V gene.

J is TRBJ2-5 and V is TRBV6-5, with TRBD2 identical over 10 bases. The CDR3 is 15 residues long. The germline gives CDR1 MNHEY, CDR2 SVGAGI. V dropped 2 bases and J dropped 7; count of bases not matched to a gene: 7. CDR3 nucleotides: TGTGCCAGCAGTTACGCTAGCGGGAGAGGGGGGACCCAGTACTTC. It yields the protein CASSYASGRGGTQYF.

A few counts support this clone. The chain combines TRBV9 with TRBJ2-3, with TRBD2 matching 9 bases. The ends lost 0 bases at V and 4 bases at J; junction bases unmatched: 3. Germline V gives CDR1 SGDLS, CDR2 YYNGEE. This CDR3 region has 15 residues. CDR3 protein: CASSVGSGRPDTQYF. The DNA of the CDR3 is TGTGCCAGCAGCGTAGGTAGCGGGAGACCAGATACGCAGTATTTT.

The chain combines TRBV7-3 with TRBJ2-1; 7 nucleotides agree with TRBD2. Trimming cost V 3 bases and J 1 base; bases outside gene matches: 3. The length of the CDR3 is 15 residues. Germline V lookup: CDR1 SGHTA, CDR2 FQGTGA. This CDR3 is CASSLMGGSYNEQFF. CDR3 sequence (DNA): TGTGCCAGCAGCTTGATGGGGGGGTCCTACAATGAGCAGTTCTTC.

This clone came up once. The CDR3 DNA sequence: TGTGCCAGTAGTACACGCAACCCCAGTTTTTCTAACTATGGCTACACCTTC. As protein: CASSTRNPSFSNYGYTF. V is TRBV19 and J is TRBJ1-2; no definite D call. The germline V gene has CDR1 LNHDA and CDR2 SQIVND (reference sequence). The CDR3 consists of 17 residues. With 4 bases removed from V and 0 bases from J, the gap between germline ends came to 18 bases.

This clone has a handful of counts. V gene TRBV27 combines with J gene TRBJ2-1; TRBD1 matches 7 bases. The CDR3 contains 17 residues. Germline V CDR1 and CDR2: MNHEY, SMNVEV (reference sequence). Losses at the gene ends were 3 bases for V and 3 bases for J; bases not matched to a gene: 11. DNA of the CDR3: TGTGCCAGCAGTTTTTACTCGCACCGGGACAGCTACAATGAGCAGTTCTTC. This encodes CASSFYSHRDSYNEQFF.

The J gene is TRBJ2-5, the V gene TRBV7-3; 8 bases map to TRBD2. V lost 6 bases, J lost 3 bases, and 3 bases stayed unmatched. Germline-derived CDR1 and CDR2 are SGHTA and FQGTGA. The CDR3 spans 13 residues. CDR3 amino acids: CASSTSGKETQYF. For the CDR3, the DNA is TGTGCCAGCAGTACTAGCGGTAAAGAGACCCAGTACTTC.